This record covers a single T cell receptor (beta chain). Its target is unknown. TCRdb ran MiXCR on the 5' RACE reads and lists one entry per CDR3 protein. The sample holds hundreds of thousands of distinct CDR3 sequences, more than 6.5% seen once. The CDR3 spans 16 residues. V was shortened by 5 bases and J by 6 bases, with 19 bases between the two germline ends. CDR1 is SGHVS, CDR2 FQNEAQ, per germline. The data were taken from a study of identical twins. Overall study results and limits: Models underestimated TCR alpha sharing (out-of-frame) in monozygotic twins. Insertions ran lower in abundant cord blood beta clonotypes, though not in memory repertoires.

The data also belong to a second study, concerning yellow fever vaccine responses in identical twins.

The source of this sequence is a woman between 18 and 29 years old in good health. The source material was memory (CD45RO+) T cells sorted from blood. The rearrangement joins TRBV7-8 to TRBJ2-2; possible D gene TRBD1, 6 bases. DNA for the CDR3: TGTGCCAGCAGCCCCCGACAGGTTGAGGTCCCCGGGGAGCTGTTTTTT. It codes for CASSPRQVEVPGELFF.